The 18 T cell receptor beta chains in this list originate from one sample, sequenced in a study of blood T cell repertoires in COVID-19. Assay used: immunoSEQ multiplex PCR; TCRdb lists only in-frame clones, some missing. The table has about 270,000 clones, about nine tenths seen once. Sequenced: peripheral blood. All receptors derive from a man aged 35 to 55 with active or convalescent COVID-19.

This CDR3 reads CASSLNPGQGMTYEQYF. CDR3 nucleotide sequence: TGCGCCAGCAGCTTGAACCCGGGACAGGGGATGACTTACGAGCAGTACTTC. This chain joins TRBV5-1 and TRBJ2-7, with 10 bases matching TRBD1. The V gene's germline CDR1 is SGHRS and CDR2 YFSETQ. The CDR3 is 17 amino acids. V lost 1 base to trimming and J lost 4 bases; unmatched junction nucleotides: 11.

This rearrangement joins TRBV28 to TRBJ2-7; weak D call: TRBD1 (6 bases). This CDR3 contains 15 residues. Germline V gene lookup returns CDR1 MDHEN and CDR2 SYDVKM. Trimming left V 3 bases short and J 3 bases short, with 15 bases between. CDR3 DNA sequence: TGTGCCAGCAGTTTTGCCGGACAGTTCCTCTACGAGCAGTACTTC. It yields the protein CASSFAGQFLYEQYF. Complete variable domain (other parts from reference TRBV28 and TRBJ2-7): DVKVTQSSRYLVKRTGEKVFLECVQDMDHENMFWYRQDPGLGLRLIYFSYDVKMKEKGDIPEGYSVSREKKERFSLILESASTNQTSMYLCASSFAGQFLYEQYFGPGTRLTVT.

The rearrangement links TRBV10-3 to TRBJ2-2; tentative D call: TRBD2 (6 bases). This CDR3 is 15 amino acids long. Trimming took 4 bases from V and 5 from J, leaving 14 bases between them. Looked up from germline, CDR1 is ENHRY and CDR2 is SYGVKD. CDR3 sequence reads: CAISGQGGETGELFF. The CDR3 DNA sequence: TGTGCCATCAGTGGGCAAGGAGGGGAGACCGGGGAGCTGTTTTTT.

The chain links TRBV5-1 to TRBJ2-7; 7 bases line up with TRBD2. J lost 3 bases, V lost 4 bases, and 7 bases had no gene match. This CDR3 region has 14 residues. Germline values: CDR1 SGHRS, CDR2 YFSETQ. CDR3: CASSTSGEGYEQYF. As DNA, the CDR3 is TGCGCCAGCAGCACCTCCGGGGAGGGCTACGAGCAGTACTTC.

The chain couples TRBV9 to TRBJ2-1; D is undetermined. The CDR3 spans 12 residues. CDR1 is SGDLS and CDR2 is YYNGEE in the germline V gene. Trimming took off 3 bases at V and 5 bases at J, with 6 bases between the two ends. CDR3 in DNA: TGTGCCAGCAGCGACCCGGACAATGAGCAGTTCTTC. It encodes CASSDPDNEQFF. Full variable domain (rest looked up from reference TRBV9 and TRBJ2-1): DSGVTQTPKHLITATGQRVTLRCSPRSGDLSVYWYQQSLDQGLQFLIQYYNGEERAKGNILERFSAQQFPDLHSELNLSSLELGDSALYFCASSDPDNEQFFGPGTRLTVL.

The J gene is TRBJ1-5, the V gene TRBV15, with D possibly matching TRBD1 (5 bases). This CDR3 has 16 residues. Trimming stripped 6 bases from V and 4 bases from J, with 19 bases between. In germline, CDR1 is LNHNV, CDR2 YYDKDF (reference sequence). The CDR3 loop reads CATRQGGDTQNQPQHF. The DNA of the CDR3 is TGTGCCACCAGACAAGGAGGGGATACCCAGAATCAGCCCCAGCATTTT.

The count of this clone is one. The chain couples TRBV9 to TRBJ2-7; the match to TRBD2 covers 9 bases. Per the germline V gene, CDR1 is SGDLS and CDR2 is YYNGEE. CDR3 length equals 17 residues. V lost 3 bases to trimming and J lost 5 bases; unmatched junction nucleotides: 15. The CDR3 loop reads CASSDHTTGRGGDEQYF. CDR3 bases: TGTGCCAGCAGCGATCATACTACGGGCCGCGGGGGGGACGAGCAGTACTTC.

This clone came up once. The J gene is TRBJ1-3, the V gene TRBV27; weak D call: TRBD1 (5 bases). The CDR3 spans 16 residues. The germline CDR1 and CDR2 sequences are MNHEY and SMNVEV (reference sequence). The germline V and J ends were trimmed by 3 bases and 0 bases, with 12 bases remaining between them. The CDR3 reads CASSFWGPSSGNTIYF. CDR3 nucleotide sequence: TGTGCCAGCAGTTTCTGGGGCCCTAGCTCTGGAAACACCATATATTTT.

The chain joins TRBV19 to TRBJ1-1, with D possibly TRBD1 on 5 matching bases. There are 18 residues in the CDR3. Germline V gene lookup returns CDR1 LNHDA and CDR2 SQIVND (reference sequence). V was pared by 5 bases and J by 6 bases, with 28 bases between. CDR3 in DNA: TGTGCCAGTAGTGCGTCTCCGAAGGTTTTAGGGGATGTTGCTGAAGCTTTCTTT. Amino acid sequence: CASSASPKVLGDVAEAFF.

V and J are TRBV5-3 and TRBJ1-5; 11 bases map to TRBD1. TRBV5-3 is noted as an ORF with a role that remains uncertain. Losses at the gene ends were 4 bases for V and 6 bases for J; bases not matched to a gene: 6. There are 15 residues in the CDR3. The CDR3 reads CARSVEGQGVQPQHF. The CDR3 DNA sequence: TGTGCCAGAAGCGTAGAGGGACAGGGGGTTCAGCCCCAGCATTTT.

The chain combines TRBV6-5 with TRBJ1-3, with D possibly matching TRBD1 (6 bases). The V end lost 6 bases, the J end lost 4 bases, and 13 bases lay between the germline ends. CDR3 length equals 14 residues. CDR1 and CDR2 from the germline V gene are MNHEY and SVGAGI. This chain's CDR3 is CASRITGPGNTIYF. CDR3 DNA sequence: TGTGCCAGCAGGATCACAGGGCCCGGAAACACCATATATTTT.

J is TRBJ2-1 and V is TRBV10-1; D may be TRBD2 (5 bases). The CDR3 is 15 amino acids. Germline assignment: CDR1 WNHNN and CDR2 SYGVQD (reference sequence). The V gene lost 2 bases and the J gene lost 8 bases, with 16 bases spanning the gap. CDR3 in amino acids: CASSERPGGPHEQFF. CDR3 in DNA: TGCGCCAGCAGTGAGAGGCCAGGAGGTCCACATGAGCAGTTCTTC.

This sequence joins TRBV11-3 and TRBJ1-2, with D perhaps matching TRBD1 (6 bases). Germline V CDR1 and CDR2: SGHNT, YENEEA. CDR3 length: 13 residues. V was cut by 4 bases and J by 4 bases, with 10 bases left in between. CDR3 region: CASSSGQFYGYTF. In DNA, the CDR3 is TGTGCCAGCAGCTCAGGACAGTTCTATGGCTACACCTTC.

The chain links TRBV18 to TRBJ1-2, with D possibly TRBD1 on 6 matching bases. Germline V gene lookup returns CDR1 KGHSH and CDR2 LQKENI. With 3 bases removed from V and 6 bases from J, the gap between germline ends came to 11 bases. This CDR3 is built from 13 residues. CDR3 nucleotide sequence: TGTGCCAGCTCACCGGGACACGGAGATGGCTACACCTTC. Protein: CASSPGHGDGYTF. Supplemented by reference TRBV18 and TRBJ1-2, the full variable domain reads NAGVMQNPRHLVRRRGQEARLRCSPMKGHSHVYWYRQLPEEGLKFMVYLQKENIIDESGMPKERFSAEFPKEGPSILRIQQVVRGDSAAYFCASSPGHGDGYTFGSGTRLTVV.

The chain links TRBV5-6 to TRBJ1-1, with D possibly matching TRBD1 (6 bases). V lost 1 base and J 2 bases, leaving 15 bases between the germline ends. There are 16 residues in the CDR3. Germline values: CDR1 SGHDT, CDR2 YYEEEE. CDR3 region: CASSLLGARGNTEAFF. The DNA of the CDR3 is TGTGCCAGCAGCTTGTTGGGGGCGCGAGGTAACACTGAAGCTTTCTTT.

The V call is TRBV5-1, the J call TRBJ2-1; 14 bases align to TRBD2. CDR3 size: 21 residues. Germline CDR1 SGHRS, CDR2 YFSETQ. With V trimmed by 5 bases and J by 0 bases, 16 bases remained unmatched. The CDR3 DNA reads TGCGCCAGCAGACCCAACCCCTGGACTAGCGGGAGGCCGAGCTCCTACAATGAGCAGTTCTTC. It codes for CASRPNPWTSGRPSSYNEQFF.

This clone has a handful of counts. This sample includes further DNA sequences coding for the same CDR3. The gene calls are TRBV30 and TRBJ2-7; 9 bases line up with TRBD2. Germline V CDR1 and CDR2: GTSNPN, SVGIG (reference sequence). The CDR3 contains 15 residues. Germline trimming cut 5 bases from V and 5 bases from J; bases unmatched to any gene: 13. The DNA for the CDR3 is TGTGCCTGGCGTGGGGCGGGGGGGAGGGGCGACGAGCAGTACTTC. As protein: CAWRGAGGRGDEQYF.

This rearrangement joins TRBV5-6 to TRBJ2-3; 10 bases line up with TRBD2. Germline-derived CDR1 and CDR2 are SGHDT and YYEEEE. V shed 3 bases and J 0 bases; nucleotides not matched to a gene: 7. This CDR3 region has 17 residues. Written as DNA, the CDR3 is TGTGCCAGCAGCTGGCCTAGCGGGGGTACTAGCACAGATACGCAGTATTTT. Protein sequence: CASSWPSGGTSTDTQYF.